Shown below are 16 T cell receptor beta chains from a single sample sequenced in a study of blood T cell repertoires in COVID-19. The repertoire was sequenced with immunoSEQ multiplex PCR; TCRdb's copy has only in-frame clones and lacks some. The sample carries tens of thousands of clones, 75% to 85% recorded once. The sample consisted of peripheral blood. The receptors here all came from a woman aged 70-85 years with acute or convalescent COVID-19.

The chain is built from TRBV12-3 or TRBV12-4 and TRBJ1-2; D unclear. V was trimmed by 6 bases and J by 0 bases, leaving 8 bases between them. CDR3 length equals 13 residues. DNA for the CDR3: TGTGCCAGCAGATTCACAGCTAACTATGGCTACACCTTC. It is translated as CASRFTANYGYTF.

This clone has more than one count but fewer than ten. This chain links TRBV19 with TRBJ2-7; 8 nucleotides agree with TRBD1. Trimming cost V 7 bases and J 6 bases; bases outside gene matches: 11. From germline, CDR1 is LNHDA and CDR2 SQIVND (reference sequence). The CDR3 runs to 14 residues. The CDR3 spells CASTQQGARGEQYF. As DNA, the CDR3 is TGTGCCAGTACCCAGCAGGGGGCGAGGGGCGAGCAGTACTTC.

CDR3 amino acids: CASSASPGLDGYTF. The CDR3 DNA reads as TGTGCCAGCAGCGCAAGCCCAGGGTTGGATGGCTACACCTTC. This chain connects TRBV9 to TRBJ1-2; the D gene is possibly TRBD1 (5 bases). Germline V gene sequence: CDR1 SGDLS, CDR2 YYNGEE. The CDR3 is 14 residues long. V was cut by 3 bases and J by 6 bases, with 15 bases left in between.

The chain has TRBV7-7 and TRBJ2-1; a possible D gene is TRBD2 (6 bases). V was pared by 1 base and J by 6 bases, with 13 bases between. Germline CDR1 is SSHAT and CDR2 is FNYEAQ (reference sequence). CDR3 length equals 15 residues. The CDR3, as DNA: TGTGCCAGCAGCTTAGAACTAGCTCAAGGCAATGAGCAGTTCTTC. Its protein product is CASSLELAQGNEQFF. The full variable domain, its missing parts supplied by reference TRBV7-7 and TRBJ2-1, is GAGVSQSPRYKVTKRGQDVTLRCDPISSHATLYWYQQALGQGPEFLTYFNYEAQPDKSGLPSDRFSAERPEGSISTLTIQRTEQRDSAMYRCASSLELAQGNEQFFGPGTRLTVL.

J is TRBJ2-7 and V is TRBV12-3 or TRBV12-4; D is perhaps TRBD1 (6 bases). V lost 5 bases and J lost 3, with 11 bases in between. The CDR3 consists of 13 residues. DNA for the CDR3: TGTGCCAGCAGTCGGGGCAGGGGCTACGAGCAGTACTTC. Translation gives CASSRGRGYEQYF.

The chain links TRBV18 to TRBJ1-2, with TRBD1 as a possible D gene (6 bases). Germline V gives CDR1 KGHSH, CDR2 LQKENI. The CDR3 runs 14 residues. Trimming took 3 bases from V and 2 from J, leaving 10 bases between them. The CDR3 nucleotides are TGTGCCAGCTCACCGGGGGGGGCCAACTATGGCTACACCTTC. It is translated as CASSPGGANYGYTF.

The chain combines TRBV2 with TRBJ1-6, with 7 bases fitting TRBD1. J was trimmed by 3 bases and V by 9 bases; bases with no gene match: 11. CDR1 is SNHLY and CDR2 is FYNNEI in the germline V gene. This CDR3 region has 16 residues. The CDR3 protein is CASKPGQRVYNSPLHF. CDR3 nucleotides: TGTGCCAGTAAGCCGGGACAGAGAGTCTATAATTCACCCCTCCACTTT.

This chain uses TRBV5-5 with TRBJ2-7, with 9 bases fitting TRBD1. The germline gives CDR1 SGHKS, CDR2 YYEKEE (reference sequence). V was pared by 4 bases and J by 4 bases, with 6 bases of the junction left unmatched. The CDR3 is 14 residues long. The CDR3 here is CASSTSGTGYEQYF. The CDR3 region has the DNA TGTGCCAGCAGCACCTCCGGGACAGGGTACGAGCAGTACTTC.

The chain links TRBV28 to TRBJ1-4; D is unresolved. The ends were cut back, 4 bases at V and 0 bases at J, with 15 bases in the middle. The CDR3 has 17 residues. From germline, CDR1 is MDHEN and CDR2 SYDVKM. The CDR3 coding sequence is TGTGCCAGCAGTTCCCACCCAGGCAGTGCAACTAATGAAAAACTGTTTTTT. Amino acid sequence: CASSSHPGSATNEKLFF.

This chain uses TRBV9 with TRBJ1-3; TRBD1 is a possible D gene (5 bases). CDR3 length equals 16 residues. Germline-derived CDR1 and CDR2 are SGDLS and YYNGEE. V was shortened by 3 bases and J by 2 bases, with 15 bases between the two germline ends. CDR3 DNA: TGTGCCAGCAGCGCGACCCCGGGGGGTCCTGGAAACACCATATATTTT. The encoded protein is CASSATPGGPGNTIYF.

J is TRBJ2-3 and V is TRBV6-5; 9 positions agree with TRBD1. The CDR3 length is 15 residues. Per the germline V gene, CDR1 is MNHEY and CDR2 is SVGAGI. The junction had 10 bases not matched to a gene; V was cut back by 8 bases and J by 4 bases. CDR3 DNA sequence: TGTGCCAGCGGAAAACAGGGGGCTATGTCAGATACGCAGTATTTT. It is translated as CASGKQGAMSDTQYF.

The J gene is TRBJ1-2, the V gene TRBV11-3; unclear D gene. Trimming left V 2 bases short and J 4 bases short, with 5 bases between. The CDR3 consists of 12 residues. The V gene's germline CDR1 is SGHNT and CDR2 YENEEA. CDR3 amino acids: CASSLSGYGYTF. The CDR3 region has the DNA TGTGCCAGCAGCTTATCGGGCTATGGCTACACCTTC.

The CDR3, as DNA: TGTGCCAGCAGTGCCCGGGACAGGACCCTGAACACTGAAGCTTTCTTT. The encoded protein is CASSARDRTLNTEAFF. This chain links TRBV6-1 with TRBJ1-1, with 8 bases identical to TRBD1. Per the germline V gene, CDR1 is MNHNS and CDR2 is SASEGT. V shed 4 bases and J 0 bases; nucleotides not matched to a gene: 7. The CDR3 has 16 amino acids.

V and J are TRBV20-1 and TRBJ2-7, with D tentatively TRBD2 (5 bases). V lost 5 bases and J lost 3, with 8 bases in between. There are 11 residues in the CDR3. CDR1 is DFQATT and CDR2 is SNEGSKA in the germline V gene (reference sequence). CDR3: CSAHRDYEQYF. The CDR3 coding sequence is TGCAGTGCTCACCGGGACTACGAGCAGTACTTC.

The CDR3 reads CASSSGRTGVYTGELFF. DNA of the CDR3: TGTGCCAGCAGCTCCGGCCGGACTGGGGTGTACACCGGGGAGCTGTTTTTT. J is TRBJ2-2 and V is TRBV5-4, with D maybe TRBD2 (5 bases). CDR1 is SGHNT, CDR2 YYREEE, per germline (reference sequence). Trimming cost V 3 bases and J 3 bases, with 18 bases left between them. This CDR3 has 17 amino acids.

The chain couples TRBV7-2 to TRBJ2-3; D possibly corresponds to TRBD1 (6 bases). The CDR3 is 13 amino acids. The V gene's germline CDR1 is SGHTA and CDR2 FQGNSA. V dropped 5 bases and J dropped 3 bases, with 9 bases sitting between them. The CDR3 sequence: CASSGQRTDTQYF. The CDR3 DNA reads TGTGCCAGCAGCGGACAGAGGACAGATACGCAGTATTTT.